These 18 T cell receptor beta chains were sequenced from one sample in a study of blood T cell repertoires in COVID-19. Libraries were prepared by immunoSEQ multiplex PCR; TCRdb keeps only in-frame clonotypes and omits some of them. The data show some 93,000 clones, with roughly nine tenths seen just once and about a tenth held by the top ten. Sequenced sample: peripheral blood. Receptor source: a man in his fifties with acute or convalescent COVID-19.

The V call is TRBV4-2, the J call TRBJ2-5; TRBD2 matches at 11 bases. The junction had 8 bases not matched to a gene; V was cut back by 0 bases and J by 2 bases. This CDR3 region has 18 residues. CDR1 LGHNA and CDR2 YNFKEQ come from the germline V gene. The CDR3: CASSQEVGRTSGQETQYF. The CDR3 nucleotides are TGTGCCAGCAGCCAAGAAGTCGGGAGGACTAGCGGGCAAGAGACCCAGTACTTC.

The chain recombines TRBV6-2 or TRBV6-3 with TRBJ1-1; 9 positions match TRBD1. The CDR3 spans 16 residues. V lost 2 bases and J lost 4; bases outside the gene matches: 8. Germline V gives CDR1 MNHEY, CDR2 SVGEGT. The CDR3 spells CASSYRWDRVSTEAFF. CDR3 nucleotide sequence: TGTGCCAGCAGTTACCGTTGGGACAGGGTATCCACTGAAGCTTTCTTT.

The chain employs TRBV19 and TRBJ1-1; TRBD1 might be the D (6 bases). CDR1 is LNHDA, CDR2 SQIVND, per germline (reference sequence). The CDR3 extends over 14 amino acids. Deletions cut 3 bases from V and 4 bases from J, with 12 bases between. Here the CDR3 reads CASSMAGVGTEAFF. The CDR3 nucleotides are TGTGCCAGTAGTATGGCAGGGGTGGGCACTGAAGCTTTCTTT.

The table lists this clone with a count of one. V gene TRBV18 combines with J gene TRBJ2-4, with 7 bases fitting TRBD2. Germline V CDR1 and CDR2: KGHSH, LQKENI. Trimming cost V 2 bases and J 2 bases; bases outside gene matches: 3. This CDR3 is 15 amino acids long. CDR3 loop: CASSPGEGPKNIQYF. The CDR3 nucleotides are TGTGCCAGCTCACCAGGGGAGGGACCCAAAAACATTCAGTACTTC.

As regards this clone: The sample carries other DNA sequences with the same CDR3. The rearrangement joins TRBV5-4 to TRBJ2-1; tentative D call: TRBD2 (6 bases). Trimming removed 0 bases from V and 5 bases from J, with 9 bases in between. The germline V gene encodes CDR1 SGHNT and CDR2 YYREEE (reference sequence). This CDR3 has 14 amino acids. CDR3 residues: CASSLGLADNEQFF. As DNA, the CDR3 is TGTGCCAGCAGCTTGGGGTTAGCGGACAATGAGCAGTTCTTC.

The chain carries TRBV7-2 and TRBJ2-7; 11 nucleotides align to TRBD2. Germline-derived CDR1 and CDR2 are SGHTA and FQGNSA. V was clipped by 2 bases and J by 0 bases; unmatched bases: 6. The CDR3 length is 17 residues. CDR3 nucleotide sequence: TGTGCCAGCAGCTTAAGGACTAGCGGGCTCAGCTCCTACGAGCAGTACTTC. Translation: CASSLRTSGLSSYEQYF. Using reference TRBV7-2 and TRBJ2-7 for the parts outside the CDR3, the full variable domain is GAGVSQSPSNKVTEKGKDVELRCDPISGHTALYWYRQSLGQGLEFLIYFQGNSAPDKSGLPSDRFSAERTGGSVSTLTIQRTQQEDSAVYLCASSLRTSGLSSYEQYFGPGTRLTVT.

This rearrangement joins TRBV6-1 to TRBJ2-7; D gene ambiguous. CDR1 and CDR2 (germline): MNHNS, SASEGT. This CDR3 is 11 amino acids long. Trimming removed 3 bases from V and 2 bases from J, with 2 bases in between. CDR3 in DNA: TGTGCCAGCAGTGACACCTACGAGCAGTACTTC. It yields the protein CASSDTYEQYF.

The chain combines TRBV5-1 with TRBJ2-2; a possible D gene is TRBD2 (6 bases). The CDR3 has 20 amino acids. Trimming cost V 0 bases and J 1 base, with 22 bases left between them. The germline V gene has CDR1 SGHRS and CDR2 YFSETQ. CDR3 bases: TGCGCCAGCAGCTTGGGCGGTAGGCGACGGAGGGGTCGGAACACCGGGGAGCTGTTTTTT. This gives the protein CASSLGGRRRRGRNTGELFF.

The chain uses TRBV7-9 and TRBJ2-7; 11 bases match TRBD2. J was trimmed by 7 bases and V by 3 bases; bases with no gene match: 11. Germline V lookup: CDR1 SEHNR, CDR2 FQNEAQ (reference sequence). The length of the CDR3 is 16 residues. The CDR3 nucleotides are TGTGCCAGCAGCTTTCGCCTAGCGGGAGGTCTCGGGGAGCAGTACTTC. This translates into CASSFRLAGGLGEQYF.

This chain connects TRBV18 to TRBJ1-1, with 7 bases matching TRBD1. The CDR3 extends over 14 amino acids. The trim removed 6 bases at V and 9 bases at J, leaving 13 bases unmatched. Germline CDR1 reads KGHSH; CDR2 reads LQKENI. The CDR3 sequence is CASSPDRASPKAFF. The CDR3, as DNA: TGTGCCAGCTCTCCCGACAGGGCCTCACCCAAAGCTTTCTTT.

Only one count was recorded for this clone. As DNA, the CDR3 is TGTGCCAGCAGCCAAGACCAGACTGATAGCTACAATGAGCAGTTCTTC. This codes for CASSQDQTDSYNEQFF. The V gene is TRBV14, the J gene TRBJ2-1, with unresolved D. The CDR3 has 16 residues. Germline CDR1 and CDR2: SGHDN and FVKESK. Trimming stripped 0 bases from V and 3 bases from J, with 12 bases between.

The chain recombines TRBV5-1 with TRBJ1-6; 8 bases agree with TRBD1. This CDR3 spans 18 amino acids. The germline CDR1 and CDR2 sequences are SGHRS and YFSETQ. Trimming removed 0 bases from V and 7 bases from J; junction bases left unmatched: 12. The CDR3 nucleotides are TGCGCCAGCAGCTTGGCCCACCAGGACAGGGCGAAAAATTCACCCCTCCACTTT. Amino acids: CASSLAHQDRAKNSPLHF.

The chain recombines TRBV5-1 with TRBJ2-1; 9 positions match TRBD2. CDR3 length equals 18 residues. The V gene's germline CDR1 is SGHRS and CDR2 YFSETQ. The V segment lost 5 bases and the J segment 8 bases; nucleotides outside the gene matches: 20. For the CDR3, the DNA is TGCGCCAGCAGGCCTACGGTACTAGCGGGTGGGGGAGAGGATGAGCAGTTCTTC. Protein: CASRPTVLAGGGEDEQFF.

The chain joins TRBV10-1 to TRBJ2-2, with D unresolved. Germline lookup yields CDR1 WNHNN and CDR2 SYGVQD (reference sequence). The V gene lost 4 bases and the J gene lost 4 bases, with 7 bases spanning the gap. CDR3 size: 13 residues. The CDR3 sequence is CASSVTTTGELFF. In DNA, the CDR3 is TGCGCCAGCAGTGTCACTACCACCGGGGAGCTGTTTTTT.

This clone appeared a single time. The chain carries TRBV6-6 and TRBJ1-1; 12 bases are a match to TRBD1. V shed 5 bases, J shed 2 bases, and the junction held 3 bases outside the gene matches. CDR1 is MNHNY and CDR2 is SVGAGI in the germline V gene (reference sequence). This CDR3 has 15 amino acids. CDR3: CASSPGQGANTEAFF. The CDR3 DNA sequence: TGTGCCAGCAGTCCGGGACAGGGGGCAAACACTGAAGCTTTCTTT.

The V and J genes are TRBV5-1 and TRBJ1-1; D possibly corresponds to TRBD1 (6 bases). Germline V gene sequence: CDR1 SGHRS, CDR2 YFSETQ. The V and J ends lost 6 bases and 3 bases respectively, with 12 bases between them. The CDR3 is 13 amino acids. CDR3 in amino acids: CASNTGRDTEAFF. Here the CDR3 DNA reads TGCGCCAGCAATACAGGGCGTGACACTGAAGCTTTCTTT.

The CDR3 reads CASSPGLAGDGNEQFF. Here the CDR3 DNA reads TGCGCCAGCAGCCCCGGACTAGCGGGAGATGGGAATGAGCAGTTCTTC. The chain recombines TRBV5-1 with TRBJ2-1; 13 nucleotides match TRBD2. The germline gives CDR1 SGHRS, CDR2 YFSETQ. With 4 bases clipped from V and 7 bases from J, the junction kept 8 bases outside the gene matches. This CDR3 is 16 amino acids long.

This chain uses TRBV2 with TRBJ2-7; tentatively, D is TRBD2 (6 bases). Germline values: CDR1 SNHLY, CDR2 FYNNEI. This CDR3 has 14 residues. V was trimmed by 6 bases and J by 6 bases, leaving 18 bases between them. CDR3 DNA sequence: TGTGCCAGCAGCGGGGGTAGCGCGGCGGGCGAGCAGTACTTC. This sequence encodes CASSGGSAAGEQYF.